Included here is one T cell receptor (beta chain) sequence, with context. What it binds is unknown. Repertoires were generated with immunoSEQ multiplex PCR, while TCRdb's copy carries only in-frame clones and drops some. The sample consists of tens of thousands of clones, 50% to 65% of them appearing once. The data derive from a study of T cells in narcolepsy. General study results and limits: Reportedly, autoreactive clonotypes were serially detected in patients' blood but not controls'. HCRT-specific and TRIB2-specific autoreactive clonotypes appeared among same-patient CSF and blood CD4+ clonotypes.

The V gene lost 4 bases and the J gene lost 6 bases, with 17 bases spanning the gap. The CDR3 has 15 residues. Germline values: CDR1 SGHRS, CDR2 YFSETQ. This TCR derives from a human donor in good health. This chain connects TRBV5-1 to TRBJ2-4; perhaps TRBD1 as D (6 bases). The sequenced material came from memory (CD45RA-) CD4+ T cells from blood. The DNA for the CDR3 is TGCGCCAGCAGCCGCGGACAGCCCGCTGGAAACATTCAGTACTTC. It encodes CASSRGQPAGNIQYF.